These T cell receptor beta chains were read from a single sample in a study of cytomegalovirus exposure and HLA in healthy donors. Assay: immunoSEQ multiplex PCR; the TCRdb copy retains only in-frame clones and omits some. The table records a few hundred thousand clones, over 75% of them present only once. The sequencing sample was made of PBMCs. The receptors stem from a girl aged 2 to 9 in good health and CMV-seronegative. The CDR3 runs from the conserved cysteine through the conserved F or W.

CDR3 protein: CASSLAGDQWSYEQYF; J gene: TRBJ2-7; V gene: TRBV5-1
CDR3 protein: CASSEAVGAIRSPLHF; J gene: TRBJ1-6; V gene: TRBV2
CDR3 protein: CASSLRTGGSNQPQHF; J gene: TRBJ1-5; V gene: TRBV19
CDR3 protein: CASAGRQGAKAEAFF; J gene: TRBJ1-1; V gene: TRBV2
CDR3 protein: CASSRGQGGYEQYF; J gene: TRBJ2-7; V gene: TRBV6-5
CDR3 protein: CASSQGTSGSDEQFF; J gene: TRBJ2-1; V gene: TRBV4-1
CDR3 protein: CASSLGATNEKLFF; J gene: TRBJ1-4; V gene: TRBV6-5
CDR3 protein: CASSADRGGSPLHF; J gene: TRBJ1-6; V gene: TRBV7-3
CDR3 protein: CASSVGSDTEAFF; J gene: TRBJ1-1; V gene: TRBV9
CDR3 protein: CAWSPSSDSRNSNQPQHF; J gene: TRBJ1-5; V gene: TRBV30